This TCR beta chain is from a study of shared clonotypes between healthy human individuals. This clone has only one observation. What it recognizes is unknown. Measured with immunoSEQ multiplex PCR; TCRdb has only the in-frame clones, and not every one. The profile shows about 1.1 million clones, around 82% of them singletons. Study-wide results and caveats: Compared with memory subsets, naive subsets generally had larger estimated richness.

Participating donors were healthy, HIV-negative adults free of recent acute infections or vaccinations. CDR3 length equals 12 residues. CDR1 and CDR2 from the germline V gene are MNHEY and SVGAGI. Trimming pared 8 bases from V and 7 bases from J, leaving 14 bases between. The sequence came from a young man in good health. Some clones in this sample may be carry-over from other donors' samples. This chain links TRBV6-5 with TRBJ2-5; D is possibly TRBD1 or TRBD2 (5 bases each). The sequenced sample consisted of memory CD4+ T cells from PBMCs. The sample's subset: CD45RA-negative fraction. This CDR3 reads CASRGPGGTQYF. CDR3 nucleotide sequence: TGTGCCAGCCGGGGCCCTGGGGGGACCCAGTACTTC.